The present T cell receptor (beta chain) was sequenced within a study of shared clonotypes between healthy human individuals. The CDR3 runs 21 residues. With V trimmed by 2 bases and J by 0 bases, 10 bases remained unmatched. Germline loops: CDR1 MGHRA, CDR2 YSYEKL. It was at deep level that the assay was run. Assay used: immunoSEQ multiplex PCR; TCRdb lists only in-frame clones, some missing. This table holds a few million clones, more than 90% found once. The chain carries TRBV4-1 and TRBJ2-6; 13 nucleotides align to TRBD2. This TCR derives from a man between 18 and 35 years old in good health. The sequenced sample consisted of naive CD4+ T cells sorted from blood. Subset specified: CD45RA+ positively selected. The chain's CDR3 is CASSQTTSGRAGGSGANVLTF. CDR3 DNA: TGCGCCAGCAGCCAAACTACTAGCGGGAGGGCCGGGGGCTCTGGGGCCAACGTCCTGACTTTC.